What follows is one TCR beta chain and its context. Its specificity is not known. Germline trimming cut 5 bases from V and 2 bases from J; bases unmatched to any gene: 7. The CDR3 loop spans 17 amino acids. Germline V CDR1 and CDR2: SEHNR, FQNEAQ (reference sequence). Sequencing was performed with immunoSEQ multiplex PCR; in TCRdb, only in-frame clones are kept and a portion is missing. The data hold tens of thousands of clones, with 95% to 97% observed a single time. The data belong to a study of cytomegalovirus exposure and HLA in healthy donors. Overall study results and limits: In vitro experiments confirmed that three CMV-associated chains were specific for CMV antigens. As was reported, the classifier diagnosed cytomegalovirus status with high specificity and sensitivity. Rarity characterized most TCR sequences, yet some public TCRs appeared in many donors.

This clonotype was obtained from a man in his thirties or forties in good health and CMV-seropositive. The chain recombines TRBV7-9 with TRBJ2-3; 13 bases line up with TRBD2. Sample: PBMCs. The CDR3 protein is CASSQGGLAGYTDTQYF. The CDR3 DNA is TGTGCCAGCAGCCAGGGGGGACTAGCGGGGTACACAGATACGCAGTATTTT.